This T cell receptor (beta chain) was sequenced for a study of blood T cell repertoires in COVID-19. This table comes from immunoSEQ multiplex PCR, and its TCRdb copy is limited to in-frame clones, with some not included. The table includes tens of thousands of clones, roughly 87% detected once. The sequence was obtained from a human donor in a cohort sampled during active COVID-19. Sequences were obtained from peripheral blood.

CDR3 protein: CASRSPGTASYNEQFF. The CDR3 bases are TGTGCCAGCAGGAGCCCCGGGACAGCCTCCTACAATGAGCAGTTCTTC. The chain carries TRBV25-1 and TRBJ2-1; 7 bases fit TRBD1. The V gene's germline CDR1 is MGHDK and CDR2 SYGVNS. V lost 6 bases, J lost 0 bases, and 8 bases stayed unmatched. The CDR3 spans 16 residues.